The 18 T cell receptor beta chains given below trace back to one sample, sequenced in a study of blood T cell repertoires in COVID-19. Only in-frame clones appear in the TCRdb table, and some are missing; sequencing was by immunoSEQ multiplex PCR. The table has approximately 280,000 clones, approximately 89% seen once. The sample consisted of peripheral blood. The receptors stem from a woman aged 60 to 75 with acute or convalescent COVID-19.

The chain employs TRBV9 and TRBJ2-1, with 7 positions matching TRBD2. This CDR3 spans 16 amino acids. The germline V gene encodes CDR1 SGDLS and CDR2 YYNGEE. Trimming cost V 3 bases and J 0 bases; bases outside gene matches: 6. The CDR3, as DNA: TGTGCCAGCAGCGCCTCTAGCGGCAACTCCTACAATGAGCAGTTCTTC. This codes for CASSASSGNSYNEQFF.

The CDR3 sequence is CASSDPYGEQYF. Written as DNA, the CDR3 is TGTGCCAGTAGTGACCCCTACGGGGAGCAGTACTTC. The rearrangement joins TRBV19 to TRBJ2-7; D is unclear. Deletions cut 5 bases from V and 7 bases from J, with 12 bases between. The CDR3 spans 12 residues. The germline V gene has CDR1 LNHDA and CDR2 SQIVND (reference sequence).

The CDR3 reads CASTRGTGELFF. CDR3 sequence (DNA): TGTGCCAGCACCCGGGGTACCGGGGAGCTGTTTTTT. This chain links TRBV5-4 with TRBJ2-2, with TRBD2 as a possible D gene (5 bases). The CDR3 is 12 amino acids. The germline V and J ends were trimmed by 6 bases and 5 bases, with 8 bases remaining between them. Germline CDR1 SGHNT, CDR2 YYREEE (reference sequence).

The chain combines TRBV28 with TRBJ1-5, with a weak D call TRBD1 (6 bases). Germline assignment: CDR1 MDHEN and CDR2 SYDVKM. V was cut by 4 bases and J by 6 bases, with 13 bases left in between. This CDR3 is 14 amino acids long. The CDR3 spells CASSSQGPAQPQHF. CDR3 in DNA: TGTGCCAGCAGTTCACAGGGACCCGCTCAGCCCCAGCATTTT.

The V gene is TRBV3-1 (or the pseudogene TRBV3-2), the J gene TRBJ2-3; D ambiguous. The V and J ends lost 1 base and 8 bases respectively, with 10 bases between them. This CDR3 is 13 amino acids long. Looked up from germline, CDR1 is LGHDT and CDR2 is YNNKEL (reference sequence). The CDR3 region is CASSQVRSSTQYF. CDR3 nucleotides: TGTGCCAGCAGCCAAGTCAGATCAAGTACGCAGTATTTT.

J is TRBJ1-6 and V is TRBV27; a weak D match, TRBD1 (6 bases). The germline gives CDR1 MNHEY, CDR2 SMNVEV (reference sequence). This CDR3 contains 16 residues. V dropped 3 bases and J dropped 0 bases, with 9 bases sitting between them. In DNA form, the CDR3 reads TGTGCCAGCAGTTTCAGGGGAAACTCCTATAATTCACCCCTCCACTTT. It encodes CASSFRGNSYNSPLHF.

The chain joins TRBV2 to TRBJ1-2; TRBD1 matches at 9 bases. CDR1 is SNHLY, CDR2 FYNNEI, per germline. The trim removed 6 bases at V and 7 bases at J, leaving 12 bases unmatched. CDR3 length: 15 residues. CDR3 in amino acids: CASRYPGQGPLGYTF. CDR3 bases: TGTGCCAGCAGGTACCCGGGACAGGGCCCTCTTGGCTACACCTTC.

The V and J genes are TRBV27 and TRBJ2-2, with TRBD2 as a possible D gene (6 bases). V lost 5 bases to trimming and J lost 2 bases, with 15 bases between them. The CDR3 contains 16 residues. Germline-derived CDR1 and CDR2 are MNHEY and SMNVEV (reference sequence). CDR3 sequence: CASSTTSTLNTGELFF. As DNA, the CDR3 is TGTGCCAGCAGTACAACTAGCACCCTTAACACCGGGGAGCTGTTTTTT.

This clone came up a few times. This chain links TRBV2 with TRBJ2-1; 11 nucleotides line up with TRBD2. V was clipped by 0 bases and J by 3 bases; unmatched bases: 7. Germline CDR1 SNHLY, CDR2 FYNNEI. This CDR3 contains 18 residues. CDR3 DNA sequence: TGTGCCAGCAGTGAAGCGAGTAGCGGGGGGGCCTTCTACAATGAGCAGTTCTTC. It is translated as CASSEASSGGAFYNEQFF.

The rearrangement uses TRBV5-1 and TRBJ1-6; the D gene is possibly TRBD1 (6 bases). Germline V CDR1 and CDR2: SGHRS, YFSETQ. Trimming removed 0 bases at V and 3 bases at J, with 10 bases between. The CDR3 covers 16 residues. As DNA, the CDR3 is TGCGCCAGCAGCTTGGCGGGACAAAACTATAATTCACCCCTCCACTTT. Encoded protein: CASSLAGQNYNSPLHF.

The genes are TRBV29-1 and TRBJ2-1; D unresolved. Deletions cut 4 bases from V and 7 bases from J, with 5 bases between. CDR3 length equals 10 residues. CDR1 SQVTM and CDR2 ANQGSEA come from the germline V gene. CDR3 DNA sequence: TGCAGCGTTGGAGCGAATGAGCAGTTCTTC. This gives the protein CSVGANEQFF.

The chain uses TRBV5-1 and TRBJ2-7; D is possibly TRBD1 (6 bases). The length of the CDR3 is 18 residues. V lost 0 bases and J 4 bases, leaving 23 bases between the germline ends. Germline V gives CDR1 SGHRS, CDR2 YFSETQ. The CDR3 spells CASSLAQQGRPRVYEQYF. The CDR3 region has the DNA TGCGCCAGCAGCTTGGCCCAACAGGGTCGACCTAGGGTATACGAGCAGTACTTC.

CDR3 DNA sequence: TGTGCCAGCAGCCCTGACAGGGAGGAGGCCTACGAGCAGTACTTC. It specifies CASSPDREEAYEQYF. The chain links TRBV5-6 to TRBJ2-7; D might be TRBD1 (7 bases). Germline V gives CDR1 SGHDT, CDR2 YYEEEE. This CDR3 has 15 amino acids. Trimming left V 4 bases short and J 2 bases short, with 16 bases between.

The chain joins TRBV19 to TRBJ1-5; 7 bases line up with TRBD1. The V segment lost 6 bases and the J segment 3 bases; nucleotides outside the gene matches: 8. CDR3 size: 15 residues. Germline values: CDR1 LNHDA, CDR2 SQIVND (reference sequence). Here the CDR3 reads CASRRVGTDNQPQHF. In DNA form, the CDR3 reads TGTGCCAGTAGACGGGTGGGGACAGACAATCAGCCCCAGCATTTT.

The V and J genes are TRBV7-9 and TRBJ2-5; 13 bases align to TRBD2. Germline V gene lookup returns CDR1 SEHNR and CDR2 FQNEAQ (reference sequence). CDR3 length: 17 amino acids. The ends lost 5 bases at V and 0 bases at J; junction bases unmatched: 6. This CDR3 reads CASSLPTSGGYQETQYF. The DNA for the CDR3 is TGTGCCAGCAGCCTCCCGACTAGCGGGGGGTACCAAGAGACCCAGTACTTC.

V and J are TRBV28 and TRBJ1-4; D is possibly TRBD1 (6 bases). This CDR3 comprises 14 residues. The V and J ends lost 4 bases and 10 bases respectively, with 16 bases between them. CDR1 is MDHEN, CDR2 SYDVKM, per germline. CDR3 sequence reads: CASSSGTQPRKLFF. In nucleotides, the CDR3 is TGTGCCAGCAGTTCCGGGACACAGCCTAGAAAACTGTTTTTT.

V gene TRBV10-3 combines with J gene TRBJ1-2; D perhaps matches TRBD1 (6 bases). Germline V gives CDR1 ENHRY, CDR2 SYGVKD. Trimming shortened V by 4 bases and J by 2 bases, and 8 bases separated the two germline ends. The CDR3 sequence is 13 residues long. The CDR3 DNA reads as TGTGCCATCAGTGCAGGGGAAAACTATGGCTACACCTTC. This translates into CAISAGENYGYTF.

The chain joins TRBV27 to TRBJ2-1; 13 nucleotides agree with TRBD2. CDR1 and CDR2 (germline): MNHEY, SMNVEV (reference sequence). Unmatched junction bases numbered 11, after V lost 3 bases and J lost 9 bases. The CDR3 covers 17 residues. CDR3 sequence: CASSFLEGLAGFGEQFF. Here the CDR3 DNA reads TGTGCCAGCAGTTTCTTGGAGGGACTAGCGGGATTCGGTGAGCAGTTCTTC.